Shown below are 16 T cell receptor beta chains from a single sample sequenced in a study of blood T cell repertoires in COVID-19. Clones were read by immunoSEQ multiplex PCR, and TCRdb kept only the in-frame ones, dropping some. The sample lists about 300,000 clones; about nine tenths were seen once. Sequencing input: PBMCs or T cells enriched from blood (not recorded which). The receptors stem from a man aged 30-40 years who had recovered from COVID-19.

V is TRBV28 and J is TRBJ1-3, with a tentative D call TRBD1 (6 bases). The CDR3 consists of 13 residues. With 4 bases removed from V and 4 bases from J, the gap between germline ends came to 8 bases. CDR1 is MDHEN and CDR2 is SYDVKM in the germline V gene. CDR3 sequence: CASSWQGGNTIYF. In nucleotides, the CDR3 is TGTGCCAGCAGTTGGCAGGGGGGAAACACCATATATTTT.

The rearrangement uses TRBV2 and TRBJ2-7; D is perhaps TRBD2 (6 bases). The V end lost 3 bases, the J end lost 0 bases, and 12 bases lay between the germline ends. The CDR3 loop spans 15 amino acids. Germline V gives CDR1 SNHLY, CDR2 FYNNEI. Here the CDR3 reads CASSDASEPSYEQYF. The CDR3 DNA reads as TGTGCCAGCAGTGATGCTAGCGAGCCCTCCTACGAGCAGTACTTC. Complete variable domain (other parts from reference TRBV2 and TRBJ2-7): EPEVTQTPSHQVTQMGQEVILRCVPISNHLYFYWYRQILGQKVEFLVSFYNNEISEKSEIFDDQFSVERPDGSNFTLKIRSTKLEDSAMYFCASSDASEPSYEQYFGPGTRLTVT.

The chain has TRBV4-1 and TRBJ2-1, with 7 bases aligning to TRBD2. This CDR3 contains 14 residues. After removal of 4 bases from V and 3 bases from J, the junction contained 3 bases not matched to a gene. Germline lookup yields CDR1 MGHRA and CDR2 YSYEKL. The CDR3: CASSREGGYNEQFF. The DNA for the CDR3 is TGCGCCAGCAGCCGGGAGGGCGGCTACAATGAGCAGTTCTTC.

The gene calls are TRBV6-4 and TRBJ2-3; no clear D gene. Trimming cost V 6 bases and J 8 bases, with 21 bases left between them. Germline CDR1 MRHNA, CDR2 SNTAGT. The CDR3 length is 15 residues. The CDR3 nucleotides are TGTGCCAGCAGAGTCTTAGGCGGAGCCCTGGTTACGCAGTATTTT. Translating it yields CASRVLGGALVTQYF.

This clone appeared many times. J is TRBJ1-1 and V is TRBV10-2; 7 bases match TRBD1. Germline V gene data show CDR1 as WSHSY and CDR2 as SAAADI. After removal of 8 bases from V and 1 base from J, the junction contained 4 bases not matched to a gene. The CDR3 has 13 residues. CDR3 region: CASSGTENTEAFF. In nucleotides, the CDR3 is TGCGCCAGCTCGGGGACAGAGAACACTGAAGCTTTCTTT.

This clone came up a few times. V usage is TRBV6-1 and J usage is TRBJ2-5; 10 bases map to TRBD2. The germline CDR1 and CDR2 sequences are MNHNS and SASEGT. V lost 2 bases and J lost 5; bases outside the gene matches: 11. The CDR3 loop spans 17 amino acids. DNA of the CDR3: TGTGCCAGCAGTGAAATAAAGCGGGAGGGCGCTTGGGAGACCCAGTACTTC. This codes for CASSEIKREGAWETQYF.

The V and J genes are TRBV5-8 and TRBJ2-5; 9 bases are a match to TRBD1. V lost 3 bases, J lost 4 bases, and 4 bases stayed unmatched. Germline CDR1 SGHTS, CDR2 YDEGEE. The CDR3 sequence is 14 residues long. The CDR3: CASSSRTGAETQYF. The CDR3 DNA follows: TGTGCCAGCAGCTCTAGGACAGGGGCAGAGACCCAGTACTTC. Supplemented by reference TRBV5-8 and TRBJ2-5, the full variable domain reads EAGVTQSPTHLIKTRGQQATLRCSPISGHTSVYWYQQALGLGLQFLLWYDEGEERNRGNFPPRFSGRQFPNYSSELNVNALELEDSALYLCASSSRTGAETQYFGPGTRLLVL.

CDR3 region: CASSLRLGVLDTQYF. CDR3 bases: TGTGCCAGCAGTCTCAGACTAGGGGTTCTAGATACGCAGTATTTT. The chain carries TRBV2 and TRBJ2-3; D possibly corresponds to TRBD2 (6 bases). The CDR3 runs 15 residues. Deletions cut 5 bases from V and 5 bases from J, with 17 bases between. Germline V CDR1 and CDR2: SNHLY, FYNNEI.

V usage is TRBV3-1 (or the pseudogene TRBV3-2) and J usage is TRBJ2-7; D might be TRBD2 (5 bases). This CDR3 contains 12 residues. Trimming took off 2 bases at V and 6 bases at J, with 8 bases between the two ends. Germline CDR1 LGHDT, CDR2 YNNKEL (reference sequence). The CDR3 protein is CASSQTGVEQYF. CDR3 bases: TGTGCCAGCAGCCAAACCGGGGTCGAGCAGTACTTC.

The chain joins TRBV10-3 to TRBJ2-7; the match to TRBD1 covers 9 bases. The CDR3 consists of 14 residues. After removal of 6 bases from V and 6 bases from J, the junction contained 9 bases not matched to a gene. Germline-derived CDR1 and CDR2 are ENHRY and SYGVKD. CDR3 amino acids: CAIRPGQGAGEQYF. In DNA form, the CDR3 reads TGTGCCATCAGACCGGGACAGGGAGCTGGCGAGCAGTACTTC.

J is TRBJ2-7 and V is TRBV5-1; D possibly corresponds to TRBD2 (6 bases). V lost 3 bases and J lost 0, with 13 bases in between. Germline assignment: CDR1 SGHRS and CDR2 YFSETQ. The CDR3 is 15 residues long. The CDR3 region has the DNA TGCGCCAGCAGCTCCGGGACTGGTAGCTCCTACGAGCAGTACTTC. Translating gives CASSSGTGSSYEQYF.

The chain employs TRBV6-5 and TRBJ1-6; weak D call: TRBD1 (5 bases). From germline, CDR1 is MNHEY and CDR2 SVGAGI. Trimming took off 2 bases at V and 4 bases at J, with 9 bases between the two ends. This CDR3 has 15 amino acids. CDR3 region: CASSYDSSYNSPLHF. The CDR3 coding sequence is TGTGCCAGCAGTTACGACAGTAGTTATAATTCACCCCTCCACTTT.

The chain is built from TRBV5-8 and TRBJ2-3; no firm D call. V was pared by 0 bases and J by 8 bases, with 7 bases between. CDR1 is SGHTS, CDR2 YDEGEE, per germline. This CDR3 is 12 amino acids long. The CDR3 bases are TGTGCCAGCAGCTTGGATGCGTTTACGCAGTATTTT. This sequence encodes CASSLDAFTQYF.

V and J are TRBV5-8 and TRBJ2-7; the D is unclear. Germline lookup yields CDR1 SGHTS and CDR2 YDEGEE. V was trimmed by 4 bases and J by 2 bases, leaving 13 bases between them. This CDR3 is 14 amino acids long. The CDR3: CASSPARVTYEQYF. CDR3 nucleotide sequence: TGTGCCAGCAGCCCCGCCCGGGTAACCTACGAGCAGTACTTC. The variable domain in full, completed from reference TRBV5-8 and TRBJ2-7, reads EAGVTQSPTHLIKTRGQQATLRCSPISGHTSVYWYQQALGLGLQFLLWYDEGEERNRGNFPPRFSGRQFPNYSSELNVNALELEDSALYLCASSPARVTYEQYFGPGTRLTVT.

V gene TRBV9 combines with J gene TRBJ2-1; 12 bases are shared with TRBD2. V lost 0 bases to trimming and J lost 5 bases; unmatched junction nucleotides: 9. The CDR3 runs to 18 residues. From germline, CDR1 is SGDLS and CDR2 YYNGEE. In nucleotides, the CDR3 is TGTGCCAGCAGCGTAGCTCTTGACGGACTAGCGGGAAACAATGAGCAGTTCTTC. As protein: CASSVALDGLAGNNEQFF.

The rearrangement uses TRBV5-4 and TRBJ2-5; the match to TRBD2 covers 8 bases. Germline trimming cut 3 bases from V and 9 bases from J; bases unmatched to any gene: 4. Looked up from germline, CDR1 is SGHNT and CDR2 is YYREEE (reference sequence). This CDR3 contains 12 residues. CDR3 sequence reads: CASSSGLAPQYF. DNA for the CDR3: TGTGCCAGCAGCTCAGGACTAGCCCCCCAGTACTTC.